Here is one TCR beta chain with its context. The sample belongs to a study of blood T cell repertoires in COVID-19. Study summary: Sites in the United States, Italy and Spain provided acute and convalescent COVID-19 samples. Sources were T cells, B-cell-depleted T cells, or PBMCs; the material itself was cDNA or gDNA.

The table came from immunoSEQ multiplex PCR; TCRdb's copy has only in-frame clones and leaves some out. The data hold fewer than 100,000 clones, with about 90% observed a single time. The germline V gene has CDR1 SGHDN and CDR2 FVKESK. The CDR3 consists of 16 residues. V shed 2 bases and J shed 4 bases, with 18 bases lying between them. The TCR was taken from a human donor in a cohort sampled during active COVID-19. The specimen sequenced was peripheral blood. V gene TRBV14 combines with J gene TRBJ2-7, with D perhaps TRBD2 (6 bases). In DNA, the CDR3 is TGTGCCAGCAGCCAACCTAGAACGGGAGCTGAATACGAGCAGTACTTC. This codes for CASSQPRTGAEYEQYF.